This T cell receptor beta chain came from a study of identical twins. Study observations and caveats: Carriage of fewer insertions was seen in abundant cord blood beta clonotypes, whereas memory repertoires showed none. Twin sharing of out-of-frame TCR alpha was underestimated by models in monozygotic pairs. Out-of-frame alpha sequences shared between twins exhibited an excess of low generation probability.

CDR1 is SGHRS, CDR2 YFSETQ, per germline. V lost 6 bases, J lost 1 base, and 16 bases lay in between. This CDR3 has 15 amino acids. One entry per CDR3 protein results from TCRdb running MiXCR on the 5' RACE reads. The top ten clones hold approximately 0.49% of a sample with hundreds of thousands of distinct CDR3 sequences, 20% to 25% of them seen once. This clonotype was seen at least ten times. Its specificity is not known. The same data also went into a second study, on yellow fever vaccine responses in identical twins.

J is TRBJ1-1 and V is TRBV5-1; D gene ambiguous. The origin of this receptor is a woman under 30 in good health. Material: CD4+ T cells sorted from blood. The CDR3: CASTVGSLSNTEAFF. CDR3 DNA: TGCGCCAGCACGGTGGGGTCCCTATCGAACACTGAAGCTTTCTTT.